This paragraph reports one TCR beta chain. Its cognate antigen is unknown. The PCR contained 60 Vbeta and 13 Jbeta primers. Here immunoSEQ multiplex PCR was the method, and the copy in TCRdb shows in-frame clones only, minus some. The table has 85,000 to 100,000 clones, 70% to 80% seen once. The entry originates in a study of cytomegalovirus exposure and HLA in healthy donors. Study-level background: As released early, the data held approximately 80 million unique TCRs from HLA-typed donors. Study outcomes and limitations: When presence/absence was analysed, sequencing depth was taken to be roughly uniform across donors. A later analysis, which compared TCR beta chains of equal frequency, found the HLA-associated ones more clonally expanded.

This CDR3 is built from 16 residues. From germline, CDR1 is LNHDA and CDR2 SQIVND (reference sequence). V lost 1 base to trimming and J lost 3 bases; unmatched junction nucleotides: 9. V and J are TRBV19 and TRBJ2-7, with 7 bases that match TRBD1. The TCR comes from a man aged 35 to 55 in good health and CMV-seronegative. Material: PBMCs. The CDR3 nucleotides are TGTGCCAGTAGTATAGGAGGACAGGAAAAACGCTACGAGCAGTACTTC. It specifies CASSIGGQEKRYEQYF.